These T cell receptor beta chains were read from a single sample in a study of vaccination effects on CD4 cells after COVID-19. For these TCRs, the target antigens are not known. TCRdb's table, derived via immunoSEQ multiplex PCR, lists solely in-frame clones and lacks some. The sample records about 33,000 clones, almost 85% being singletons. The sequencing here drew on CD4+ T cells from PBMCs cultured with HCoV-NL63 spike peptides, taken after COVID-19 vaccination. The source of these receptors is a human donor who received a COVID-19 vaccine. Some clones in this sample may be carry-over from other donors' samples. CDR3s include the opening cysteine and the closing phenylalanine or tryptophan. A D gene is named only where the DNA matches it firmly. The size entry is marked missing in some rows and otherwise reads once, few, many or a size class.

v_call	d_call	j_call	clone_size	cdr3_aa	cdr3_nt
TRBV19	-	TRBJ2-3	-	CASSIISAGLTDTQYF	TGTGCCAGTAGTATAATTTCGGCAGGTCTCACAGATACGCAGTATTTT
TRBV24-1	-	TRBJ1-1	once	CATSSTGNTEAFF	TGTGCCACCAGCTCTACAGGGAACACTGAAGCTTTCTTT
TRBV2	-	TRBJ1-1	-	CASSVSRDSAFF	TGTGCCAGCAGTGTGTCCCGGGACTCTGCTTTCTTT
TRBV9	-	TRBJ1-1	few	CASSATGHNTEAFF	TGTGCCAGCAGCGCTACCGGGCATAACACTGAAGCTTTCTTT
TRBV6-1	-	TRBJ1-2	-	CASSADSQTF	TGTGCCAGCAGTGCCGACAGCCAGACCTTC
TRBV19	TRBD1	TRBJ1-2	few	CASSETGMKNYGYTF	TGTGCCAGTAGTGAGACAGGGATGAAAAACTATGGCTACACCTTC
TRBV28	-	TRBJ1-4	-	CASSLSGQGEKLFF	TGTGCCAGCAGTTTGTCAGGGCAGGGTGAAAAACTGTTTTTT
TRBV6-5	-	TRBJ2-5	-	CASSYDQTEETQYF	TGTGCCAGCAGTTACGATCAGACTGAAGAGACCCAGTACTTC
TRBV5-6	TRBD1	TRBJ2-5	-	CASSRIGTGIETQYF	TGTGCCAGCAGCCGGATCGGGACAGGGATTGAGACCCAGTACTTC
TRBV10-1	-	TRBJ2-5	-	CANPDGGETQYF	TGCGCCAACCCGGACGGGGGAGAGACCCAGTACTTC
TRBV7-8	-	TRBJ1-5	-	CASSNRGIIANQPQHF	TGTGCCAGCAGCAACCGGGGGATTATAGCTAATCAGCCCCAGCATTTT
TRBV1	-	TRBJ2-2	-	CTSSLGLAGGPCTGELFF	TGCACCAGCAGCCTCGGACTAGCGGGGGGGCCATGCACCGGGGAGCTGTTTTTT
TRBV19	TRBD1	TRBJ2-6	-	CASSRQGLAGANVLTF	TGTGCCAGTAGTAGACAGGGTTTAGCCGGGGCCAACGTCCTGACTTTC
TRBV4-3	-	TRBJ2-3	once	CASSQDHFDTQYF	TGCGCCAGCAGCCAAGATCACTTCGATACGCAGTATTTT
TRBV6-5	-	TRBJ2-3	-	CASGSYQGLDTQYF	TGTGCCAGCGGCTCGTACCAGGGGTTAGATACGCAGTATTTT
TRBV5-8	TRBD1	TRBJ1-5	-	CASSPRDRPNQPQHF	TGTGCCAGCAGCCCCCGGGACAGACCCAATCAGCCCCAGCATTTT
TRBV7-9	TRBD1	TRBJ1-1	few	CASSLGPGQPMNTEAFF	TGTGCCAGCAGCTTAGGTCCGGGACAGCCTATGAACACTGAAGCTTTCTTT
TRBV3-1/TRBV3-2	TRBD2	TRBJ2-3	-	CASSQSPGGRGDTQYF	TGTGCCAGCAGCCAATCCCCGGGGGGGCGAGGGGATACGCAGTATTTT
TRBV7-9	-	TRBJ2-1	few	CASSPQGSYNEQFF	TGTGCCAGCAGCCCCCAGGGTTCCTACAATGAGCAGTTCTTC
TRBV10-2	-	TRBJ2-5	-	CASSDLSGEETQYF	TGCGCCAGCAGTGATTTATCGGGGGAAGAGACCCAGTACTTC
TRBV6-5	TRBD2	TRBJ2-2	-	CASSLAGYFGELFF	TGTGCCAGCAGTTTAGCGGGGTATTTCGGGGAGCTGTTTTTT
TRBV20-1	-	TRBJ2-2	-	CSASGLGNTGELFF	TGCAGTGCTAGTGGGTTGGGGAACACCGGGGAGCTGTTTTTT
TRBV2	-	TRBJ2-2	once	CASRPTPNGELFF	TGTGCCAGCAGACCAACCCCCAACGGGGAGCTGTTTTTT
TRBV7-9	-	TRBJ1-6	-	CASSLGWNNSPLHF	TGTGCCAGCAGCCTCGGCTGGAATAATTCACCCCTCCACTTT
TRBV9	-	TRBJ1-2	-	CASSVDEGNYGYTF	TGTGCCAGCAGCGTAGACGAGGGGAACTATGGCTACACCTTC
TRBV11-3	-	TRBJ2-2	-	CASSLSSAENTGELFF	TGTGCCAGCAGCCTAAGCTCAGCGGAGAACACCGGGGAGCTGTTTTTT
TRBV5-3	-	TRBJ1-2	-	CARSPRHYGYTF	TGTGCCAGAAGCCCGCGGCACTATGGCTACACCTTC
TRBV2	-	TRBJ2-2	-	CASSENGELFF	TGTGCCAGCAGTGAGAACGGGGAGCTGTTTTTT
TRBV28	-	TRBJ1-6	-	CASSFTGGGTVSPLHF	TGTGCCAGCAGTTTCACGGGTGGTGGAACCGTATCACCCCTCCACTTT